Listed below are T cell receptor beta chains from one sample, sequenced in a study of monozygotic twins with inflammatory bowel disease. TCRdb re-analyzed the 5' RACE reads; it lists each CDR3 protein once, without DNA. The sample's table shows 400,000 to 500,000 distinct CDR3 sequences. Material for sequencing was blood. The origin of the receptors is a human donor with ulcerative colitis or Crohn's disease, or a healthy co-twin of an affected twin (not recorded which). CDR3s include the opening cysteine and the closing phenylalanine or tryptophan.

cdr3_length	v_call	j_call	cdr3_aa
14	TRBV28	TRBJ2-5	CASRVAGVQETQYF
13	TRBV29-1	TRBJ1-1	CSVATGGNTEAFF
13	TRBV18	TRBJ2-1	CASSPRAPDEQFF
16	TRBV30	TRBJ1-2	CAWSSRWQGRNYGYTF
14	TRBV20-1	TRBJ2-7	CSAGDRTNSYEQYF
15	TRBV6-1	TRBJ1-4	CASSRGGGRNEKLFF
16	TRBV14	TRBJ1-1	CASSQDGAGTGTEAFF
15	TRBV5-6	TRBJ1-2	CASSLRGPLNYGYTF
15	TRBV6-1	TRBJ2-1	CASSSGGEAWHEQFF
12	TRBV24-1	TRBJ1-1	CATSDLKGSAFF
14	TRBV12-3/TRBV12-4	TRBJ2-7	CASSPLSSGYEQYF
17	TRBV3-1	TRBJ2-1	CASSQVKIGGTYNEQFF
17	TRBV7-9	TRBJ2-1	CASSFRGGTGPYNEQFF
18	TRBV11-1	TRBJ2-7	CASSFPGQEPLTTYEQYF
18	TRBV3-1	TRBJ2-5	CASSQAASGGPYQETQYF
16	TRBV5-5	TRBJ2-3	CASSLGLADDTDTQYF
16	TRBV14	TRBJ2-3	CASSQEVAGRADTQYF
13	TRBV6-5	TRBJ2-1	CASRGPAYNEQFF
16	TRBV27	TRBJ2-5	CASSLAPGSLGETQYF
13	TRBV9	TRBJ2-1	CASSTSPGNEQFF
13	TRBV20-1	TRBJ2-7	CSADRGSIYEQYF
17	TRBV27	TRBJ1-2	CASSFRNDIWASYGYTF
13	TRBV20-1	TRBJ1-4	CSAPTGAHEKLFF